This T cell receptor (beta chain) was identified during a study of tumor and adjacent non-tumor tissue in lung cancer. Study in general: Histology: about a dozen adenocarcinoma, a couple of squamous cell carcinoma, 1 small cell lung cancer.

The template was RNA from unsorted bulk tissue. Germline CDR1 and CDR2: SQVTM and ANQGSEA. The CDR3 totals 15 residues. Deletions cut 5 bases from V and 0 bases from J, with 11 bases between. TCRbeta libraries were built with three rounds of nested PCR, modified from ARM-PCR. MiXCR, applied by TCRdb to the multiplex PCR reads, yields one record per CDR3 protein. The data contain about 110,000 distinct CDR3 sequences, over 75% of them singletons. V is TRBV29-1 and J is TRBJ2-6; D unresolved. The clonotype comes from a man aged 65 to 85 with non-small cell lung cancer. Input material: lung tumor tissue. The CDR3 spells CSVQYQNSGANVLTF. For the CDR3, the DNA is TGCAGCGTTCAATACCAGAACTCTGGGGCCAACGTCCTGACTTTC. Using reference TRBV29-1 and TRBJ2-6 for the parts outside the CDR3, the full variable domain is SAVISQKPSRDICQRGTSLTIQCQVDSQVTMMFWYRQQPGQSLTLIATANQGSEATYESGFVIDKFPISRPNLTFSTLTVSNMSPEDSSIYLCSVQYQNSGANVLTFGAGSRLTVL.